These 2 T cell receptor beta chains originate from one sample sequenced in a study of T-cell memory formation after mild COVID-19. TCRdb independently ran MiXCR on the 5' RACE reads; one entry per CDR3 protein. The sample lists around 440,000 distinct CDR3 sequences, 15% to 20% occurring once. Specimen: PBMCs or a T cell subset sorted from them (not recorded which). The receptor set was obtained from an adult woman who had mild COVID-19 (a few samples of this study predate the infection). Cell type and time point are not known.

The V and J genes are TRBV27 and TRBJ1-2; the match to TRBD1 covers 10 bases. In germline, CDR1 is MNHEY, CDR2 SMNVEV (reference sequence). J was trimmed by 0 bases and V by 0 bases; bases with no gene match: 7. The CDR3 is 18 amino acids. The CDR3 DNA is TGTGCCAGCAGTTTATCTGGGACAGGGGCTGCTTCTAACTATGGCTACACCTTC. Translation: CASSLSGTGAASNYGYTF.

As concerns this clonotype: Possible read error: a much larger clone is one base away. This rearrangement joins TRBV29-1 to TRBJ1-2; D not certain. V was shortened by 7 bases and J by 12 bases, with 18 bases between the two germline ends. CDR1 SQVTM and CDR2 ANQGSEA come from the germline V gene. The CDR3 extends over 11 amino acids. The CDR3 DNA reads TGCAGCGCTACCGCCGGGCAGTCGAACACCTTC. Residues: CSATAGQSNTF.